This TCR beta chain was found in a study of cytomegalovirus exposure and HLA in healthy donors. The donors were members of the roughly 120-subject validation cohort (separate from the approximately 670-subject first cohort). This CDR3 is built from 13 residues. Germline V gives CDR1 MDHEN, CDR2 SYDVKM. V was cut by 4 bases and J by 3 bases, with 10 bases left in between. TCRdb keeps only in-frame clones here, not all; method: immunoSEQ multiplex PCR. The data show 80,000 to 100,000 clones, with roughly 87% seen just once and 6.3% held by the top ten. This clonotype was obtained from a man in his late teens or twenties in good health and CMV-seropositive. Sequencing was carried out using PBMCs. The chain couples TRBV28 to TRBJ2-7; no definite D call. The CDR3: CASSSPGRYEQYF. CDR3 DNA sequence: TGTGCCAGCAGTTCCCCGGGTCGCTACGAGCAGTACTTC.